The 18 T cell receptor beta chains below come from one sample, sequenced in a study of T-cell memory formation after mild COVID-19. TCRdb ran MiXCR on the 5' RACE reads and lists one entry per CDR3 protein. The sample includes about 350,000 distinct CDR3 sequences, around 27% seen only once; the top ten take roughly 14%. Input material: PBMCs or a T cell subset sorted from them (not recorded which). Receptors were obtained from an adult woman who had mild COVID-19 (a few samples of this study predate the infection). Cell type and time point are not known.

There are many counts of this clonotype. This sequence joins TRBV9 and TRBJ2-3; 8 nucleotides agree with TRBD2. V was clipped by 4 bases and J by 0 bases; unmatched bases: 4. Germline lookup yields CDR1 SGDLS and CDR2 YYNGEE. The CDR3 has 15 amino acids. CDR3 nucleotides: TGTGCCAGCAGCACCATAGCGGGGAGCACAGATACGCAGTATTTT. As protein: CASSTIAGSTDTQYF. The whole variable domain, remainder taken from reference TRBV9 and TRBJ2-3, is DSGVTQTPKHLITATGQRVTLRCSPRSGDLSVYWYQQSLDQGLQFLIQYYNGEERAKGNILERFSAQQFPDLHSELNLSSLELGDSALYFCASSTIAGSTDTQYFGPGTRLTVL.

This chain connects TRBV4-3 to TRBJ2-2, with 16 bases that match TRBD2. The CDR3 runs 22 residues. After removal of 0 bases from V and 7 bases from J, the junction contained 17 bases not matched to a gene. Germline CDR1 is LGHNA and CDR2 is YSLEER. CDR3 bases: TGCGCCAGCAGCCAAGATTCGTTCGGCGGGACTAGCGGGAGGGTACGAAACGGGGAGCTGTTTTTT. Its translation is CASSQDSFGGTSGRVRNGELFF.

The chain carries TRBV5-8 and TRBJ2-7; 7 positions match TRBD2. The CDR3 is made up of 17 amino acids. Germline CDR1 is SGHTS and CDR2 is YDEGEE. The ends lost 0 bases at V and 3 bases at J; junction bases unmatched: 12. The CDR3 coding sequence is TGTGCCAGCAGCTTGGGAGGAGTGCGGGGGAGTTACTACGAGCAGTACTTC. Translating it yields CASSLGGVRGSYYEQYF.

This clonotype was seen a few times. This sequence joins TRBV20-1 and TRBJ1-6; D not certain. There are 13 residues in the CDR3. Germline loops: CDR1 DFQATT, CDR2 SNEGSKA (reference sequence). The V end was cut by 5 bases, the J end by 8 bases, with 13 bases between. CDR3 DNA sequence: TGCAGTGCTCTTGGGCAGGAAGATTCACCCCTCCACTTT. This sequence encodes CSALGQEDSPLHF.

In this sample, this clonotype turned up a few times. The chain links TRBV5-1 to TRBJ1-6; D may be TRBD1 (5 bases). The V and J ends lost 0 bases and 6 bases respectively, with 7 bases between them. Germline-derived CDR1 and CDR2 are SGHRS and YFSETQ. The CDR3 sequence is 14 residues long. The CDR3 protein is CASSLDGGNSPLHF. CDR3 DNA: TGCGCCAGCAGCTTGGATGGGGGTAATTCACCCCTCCACTTT.

V usage is TRBV5-1 and J usage is TRBJ2-2; D might be TRBD2 (6 bases). The V end lost 0 bases, the J end lost 1 base, and 10 bases lay between the germline ends. This CDR3 is 16 amino acids long. Germline assignment: CDR1 SGHRS and CDR2 YFSETQ. The CDR3 spells CASSLGDLVNTGELFF. The CDR3, as DNA: TGCGCCAGCAGCTTGGGGGACTTGGTGAACACCGGGGAGCTGTTTTTT.

The gene calls are TRBV6-6 and TRBJ1-5; D perhaps matches TRBD1 (6 bases). V gave up 4 bases and J gave up 5 bases, with 12 bases separating them. Looked up from germline, CDR1 is MNHNY and CDR2 is SVGAGI (reference sequence). The CDR3 loop spans 14 amino acids. CDR3 coding DNA: TGTGCCAGCAGTTCTGAGGGGGTCGATCAGCCCCAGCATTTT. Translation gives CASSSEGVDQPQHF.

This clonotype was seen a single time. The chain joins TRBV20-1 to TRBJ2-2; TRBD2 agrees at 7 bases. The CDR3 totals 15 residues. Germline CDR1 is DFQATT and CDR2 is SNEGSKA (reference sequence). V lost 0 bases, J lost 5 bases, and 6 bases stayed unmatched. Here the CDR3 DNA reads TGCAGTGCTAGAGATAGGAGGACTAGTACCGGGGAGCTGTTTTTT. Encoded protein: CSARDRRTSTGELFF.

The chain carries TRBV9 and TRBJ2-2; D unresolved. The germline V gene has CDR1 SGDLS and CDR2 YYNGEE. This CDR3 is 15 amino acids long. Deletions cut 0 bases from V and 6 bases from J, with 12 bases between. The CDR3 coding sequence is TGTGCCAGCAGCGTAGAGAGACCTTGGGCCGGGGAGCTGTTTTTT. It translates to CASSVERPWAGELFF.

This clonotype turned up a few times. The DNA of the CDR3 is TGTGCCAGCAGCTTAGCCGCGGACAGGGGATACGAGCAGTACTTC. Translation: CASSLAADRGYEQYF. This sequence joins TRBV7-6 and TRBJ2-7; 9 bases align to TRBD1. From germline, CDR1 is SGHVS and CDR2 FNYEAQ. This CDR3 region has 15 residues. J lost 4 bases, V lost 0 bases, and 4 bases had no gene match. Full variable domain (missing parts from reference TRBV7-6 and TRBJ2-7): GAGVSQSPRYKVTKRGQDVALRCDPISGHVSLYWYRQALGQGPEFLTYFNYEAQQDKSGLPNDRFSAERPEGSISTLTIQRTEQRDSAMYRCASSLAADRGYEQYFGPGTRLTVT.

This clonotype turned up a few times. The J gene is TRBJ2-1, the V gene TRBV12-3 or TRBV12-4, with 8 positions matching TRBD2. This CDR3 region has 15 residues. The trim removed 5 bases at V and 2 bases at J, leaving 5 bases unmatched. CDR3 sequence reads: CASSRSGATYNEQFF. The CDR3 DNA sequence: TGTGCCAGCAGTCGTAGCGGGGCGACCTACAATGAGCAGTTCTTC.

The genes are TRBV12-3 or TRBV12-4 and TRBJ1-4; D ambiguous. This CDR3 region has 13 residues. Trimming left V 5 bases short and J 10 bases short, with 14 bases between. CDR3 sequence (DNA): TGTGCCAGCAGTCAAGATGCCGGGAGAAAACTGTTTTTT. Translation: CASSQDAGRKLFF.

This clonotype was picked up a small number of times. The chain uses TRBV20-1 and TRBJ2-2; D is undetermined. Trimming left V 1 base short and J 4 bases short, with 13 bases between. From germline, CDR1 is DFQATT and CDR2 SNEGSKA (reference sequence). The length of the CDR3 is 15 residues. The chain's CDR3 is CSARGAPSGTGELFF. The CDR3 DNA is TGCAGTGCTAGAGGGGCCCCCTCGGGCACCGGGGAGCTGTTTTTT.

The chain links TRBV21-1 to TRBJ2-3; whether TRBD1, the table's D call, matches the DNA was not checked. TRBV21-1 corresponds to a pseudogene. The CDR3 is 16 amino acids. Here the CDR3 reads CASSKRHRGRTDTQYF. CDR3 nucleotides: TGTGCCAGCAGCAAACGACACCGGGGGCGCACAGATACGCAGTATTTT.

This clonotype was seen more than once but under ten times. The chain combines TRBV20-1 with TRBJ2-3; TRBD2 matches at 12 bases. From germline, CDR1 is DFQATT and CDR2 SNEGSKA (reference sequence). The length of the CDR3 is 15 residues. The V gene end was trimmed by 5 bases and the J gene end by 5 bases; junction bases not matched to a gene: 8. CDR3 sequence reads: CSAYNRLAGEDTQYF. CDR3 sequence (DNA): TGCAGTGCTTATAACAGACTAGCGGGAGAAGATACGCAGTATTTT.

This clonotype was counted between two and nine times. V and J are TRBV12-3 or TRBV12-4 and TRBJ2-1; 11 bases map to TRBD2. CDR3 length equals 14 residues. V lost 5 bases to trimming and J lost 6 bases; unmatched junction nucleotides: 3. In DNA, the CDR3 is TGTGCCAGCAGTCATCTAGCGGGGGGCAATGAGCAGTTCTTC. Translating it yields CASSHLAGGNEQFF.

The chain carries TRBV5-1 and TRBJ2-1; D may be TRBD1 or TRBD2 (6 bases each). V shed 4 bases and J shed 12 bases, with 17 bases lying between them. CDR3 length: 13 residues. Germline CDR1 and CDR2: SGHRS and YFSETQ. In nucleotides, the CDR3 is TGCGCCAGCAGCCCAGGTGCGGGACAAAGGCAGTTCTTC. Translation: CASSPGAGQRQFF.

The chain couples TRBV7-9 to TRBJ1-2; D gene uncertain. The CDR3 length is 15 residues. Germline V CDR1 and CDR2: SEHNR, FQNEAQ (reference sequence). The V end lost 3 bases, the J end lost 3 bases, and 14 bases lay between the germline ends. In DNA, the CDR3 is TGTGCCAGCAGCTTTCCTGTTCATTGGGACTATGGCTACACCTTC. Translating gives CASSFPVHWDYGYTF.